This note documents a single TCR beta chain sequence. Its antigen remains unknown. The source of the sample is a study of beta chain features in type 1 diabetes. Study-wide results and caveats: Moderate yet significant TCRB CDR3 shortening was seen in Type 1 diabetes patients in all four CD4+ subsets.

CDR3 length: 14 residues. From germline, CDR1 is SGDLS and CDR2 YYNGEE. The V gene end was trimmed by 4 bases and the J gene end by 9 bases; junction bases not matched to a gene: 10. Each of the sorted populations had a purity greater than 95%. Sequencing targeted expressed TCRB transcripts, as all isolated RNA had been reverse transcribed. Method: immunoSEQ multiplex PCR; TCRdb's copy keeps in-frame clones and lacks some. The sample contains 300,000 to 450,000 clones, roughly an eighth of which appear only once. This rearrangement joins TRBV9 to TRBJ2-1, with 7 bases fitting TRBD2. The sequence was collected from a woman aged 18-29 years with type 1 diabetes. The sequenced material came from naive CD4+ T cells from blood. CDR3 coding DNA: TGTGCCAGCAGCCCAGTAGGGGTAGCGGGTGAGCAGTTCTTC. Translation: CASSPVGVAGEQFF. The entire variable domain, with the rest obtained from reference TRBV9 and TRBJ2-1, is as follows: DSGVTQTPKHLITATGQRVTLRCSPRSGDLSVYWYQQSLDQGLQFLIQYYNGEERAKGNILERFSAQQFPDLHSELNLSSLELGDSALYFCASSPVGVAGEQFFGPGTRLTVL.